Included here is one T cell receptor (beta chain) sequence, with context. This sample is part of a study of blood T cell repertoires in COVID-19. Original methodology: Scientists estimated how many nucleated cells there were by amplifying reference gene primers. Sequencing used immunoSEQ multiplex PCR; TCRdb keeps in-frame clones, though not all of them. For V, J and clone size, that table is used; D and trimming come from the DNA. The data show about 51,000 clones, 75% to 90% seen once. The germline V gene encodes CDR1 MDHEN and CDR2 SYDVKM. This CDR3 is 15 amino acids long. The V gene lost 4 bases and the J gene lost 8 bases, with 17 bases spanning the gap.

The TCR was taken from a man between 60 and 70 years old with acute or convalescent COVID-19. The chain recombines TRBV28 with TRBJ1-4, with a possible D match to TRBD1 (5 bases). Sequencing was done on a sample of peripheral blood. This CDR3 is CASSWDGVPGEKLFF. CDR3 coding DNA: TGTGCCAGCAGTTGGGATGGGGTGCCAGGGGAAAAACTGTTTTTT.